One sample yielded the 2 T cell receptor beta chains listed below, sequenced in a study of T cells in Graves' hyperthyroidism and ophthalmopathy. TCR beta CDR3 region amplification was performed from RNA transcripts. The TCR CDR3 first-round RT-PCR relied on the HTBI primer set. TCRdb ran MiXCR on the multiplex PCR reads and lists one entry per CDR3 protein. Among about 640,000 distinct CDR3 sequences listed, around 20% were seen once. The specimen sequenced was blood. The source is a man in his thirties or forties with Graves' ophthalmopathy.

In regard to this clonotype: One end of the junction varies from germline; a read error may be responsible. The chain recombines TRBV3-1 with TRBJ2-3; 12 bases match TRBD2. CDR1 is LGHDT and CDR2 is YNNKEL in the germline V gene (reference sequence). This CDR3 region has 13 residues. CDR3 residues: CASSRLAGDTQYF. The DNA of the CDR3 is TGCGCCAGCAGCCGACTAGCGGGAGACACGCAGTATTTT.

V is TRBV28 and J is TRBJ1-2; D may be TRBD1 (5 bases). The CDR3 is made up of 16 amino acids. V lost 6 bases and J lost 5, with 22 bases in between. The germline V gene has CDR1 MDHEN and CDR2 SYDVKM. CDR3 sequence reads: CASRRGTAPYRYGYTF. CDR3 coding DNA: TGTGCCAGCAGACGCGGGACGGCGCCCTATCGGTATGGCTACACCTTC.